A single T cell receptor (beta chain) is shown here with its context. V was trimmed by 4 bases and J by 6 bases, leaving 13 bases between them. Germline CDR1 and CDR2: SGHNT and YYREEE (reference sequence). CDR3 size: 13 residues. These data come from a study of cytotoxic CD8 clonotypes in ibrutinib-treated CLL. Profiling relied on immunoSEQ multiplex PCR, and the TCRdb table lists in-frame clones only, not all of them. The sample has around 160,000 clones, about four fifths seen once. This clonotype was sampled from a human donor with chronic lymphocytic leukemia. Sequenced material: PBMCs, taken after 12 months of ibrutinib treatment. The V gene is TRBV5-4, the J gene TRBJ1-2, with D uncertain. The CDR3 loop reads CASSRGVNDGYTF. CDR3 nucleotide sequence: TGTGCCAGCAGCCGCGGGGTTAATGATGGCTACACCTTC.